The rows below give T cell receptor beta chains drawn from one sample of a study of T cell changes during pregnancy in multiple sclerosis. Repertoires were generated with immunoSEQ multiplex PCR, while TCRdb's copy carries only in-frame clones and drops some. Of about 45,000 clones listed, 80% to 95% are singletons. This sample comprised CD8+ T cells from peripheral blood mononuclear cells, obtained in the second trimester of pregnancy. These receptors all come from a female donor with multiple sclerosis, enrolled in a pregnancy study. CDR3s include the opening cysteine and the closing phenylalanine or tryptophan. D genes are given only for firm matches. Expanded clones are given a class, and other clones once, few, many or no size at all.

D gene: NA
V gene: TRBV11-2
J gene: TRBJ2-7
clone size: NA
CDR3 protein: CASSSNSYEQYF
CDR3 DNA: TGTGCCAGCAGCTCCAACTCCTACGAGCAGTACTTC

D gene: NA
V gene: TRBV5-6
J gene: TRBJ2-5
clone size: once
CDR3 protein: CASSSPQQGDFQETQYF
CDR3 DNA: TGTGCCAGCAGCTCTCCCCAGCAGGGGGACTTCCAAGAGACCCAGTACTTC

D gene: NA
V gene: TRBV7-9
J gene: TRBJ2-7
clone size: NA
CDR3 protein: CASSLIWTSYEQYF
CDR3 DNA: TGTGCCAGCAGCCTTATCTGGACTTCCTACGAGCAGTACTTC

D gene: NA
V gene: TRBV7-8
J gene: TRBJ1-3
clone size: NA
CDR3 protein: CASSFYGQSSGNTIYF
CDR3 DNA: TGTGCCAGCAGCTTCTACGGACAGAGCTCTGGAAACACCATATATTTT

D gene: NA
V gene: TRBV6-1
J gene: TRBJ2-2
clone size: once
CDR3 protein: CASRGGGSNTGELFF
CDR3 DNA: TGTGCCAGCAGAGGCGGGGGCTCGAACACCGGGGAGCTGTTTTTT

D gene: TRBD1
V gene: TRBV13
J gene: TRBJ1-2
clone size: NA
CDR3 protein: CASSVTGEAVANYGYTF
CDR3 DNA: TGTGCCAGCAGCGTAACAGGGGAGGCGGTCGCTAACTATGGCTACACCTTC

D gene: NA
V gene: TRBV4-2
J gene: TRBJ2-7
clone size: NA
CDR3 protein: CASSPRQVSYEQYF
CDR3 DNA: TGTGCCAGCAGCCCTCGACAGGTCAGCTACGAGCAGTACTTC

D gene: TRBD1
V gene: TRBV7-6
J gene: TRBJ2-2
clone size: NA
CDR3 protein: CASSRTDRDSTGELFF
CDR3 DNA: TGTGCCAGCAGCAGAACCGACAGGGATTCCACCGGGGAGCTGTTTTTT

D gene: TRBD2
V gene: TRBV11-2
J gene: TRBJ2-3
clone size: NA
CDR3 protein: CASSLDLSGGEGTDTQYF
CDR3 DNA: TGTGCCAGCAGCTTAGATCTGAGCGGGGGAGAGGGTACTGATACGCAGTATTTT

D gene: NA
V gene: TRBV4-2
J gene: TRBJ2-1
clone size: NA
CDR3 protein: CASSPGINEQFF
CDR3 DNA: TGTGCCAGCAGCCCAGGGATCAATGAGCAGTTCTTC

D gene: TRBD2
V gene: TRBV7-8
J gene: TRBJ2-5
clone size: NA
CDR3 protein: CASSSSGGLPVQETQYF
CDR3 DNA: TGTGCCAGCAGCTCCTCGGGGGGGTTGCCTGTTCAAGAGACCCAGTACTTC

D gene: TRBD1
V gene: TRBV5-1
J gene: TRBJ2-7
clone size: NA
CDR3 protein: CASSRGQGAHEQYF
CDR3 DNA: TGCGCCAGCAGCCGTGGACAGGGGGCCCACGAGCAGTACTTC

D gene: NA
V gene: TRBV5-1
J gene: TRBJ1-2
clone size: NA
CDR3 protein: CASSLAPRAENYGYTF
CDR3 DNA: TGCGCCAGCAGCTTGGCCCCGAGGGCGGAGAACTATGGCTACACCTTC

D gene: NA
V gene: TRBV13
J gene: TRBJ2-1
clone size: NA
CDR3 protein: CASTQGAGGSYEQFF
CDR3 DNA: TGTGCCAGCACCCAAGGGGCAGGGGGGTCCTATGAGCAGTTCTTC

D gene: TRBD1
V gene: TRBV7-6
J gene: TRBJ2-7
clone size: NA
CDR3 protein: CASSPRQGRSYEQYF
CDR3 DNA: TGTGCCAGCAGCCCCAGACAGGGCCGTTCCTACGAGCAGTACTTC

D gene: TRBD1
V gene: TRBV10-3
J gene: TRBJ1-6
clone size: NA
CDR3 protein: CAISEGQGHSPLHF
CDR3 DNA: TGTGCCATCAGTGAGGGACAGGGTCATTCACCCCTCCACTTT

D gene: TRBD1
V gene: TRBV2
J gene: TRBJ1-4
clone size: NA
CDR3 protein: CASSGEQGDEKLFF
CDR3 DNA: TGTGCCAGCAGCGGGGAACAGGGGGATGAAAAACTGTTTTTT

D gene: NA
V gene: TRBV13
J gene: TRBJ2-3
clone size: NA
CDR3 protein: CASSSDRRGTDTQYF
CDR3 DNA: TGTGCCAGCAGCTCCGACAGGCGGGGCACAGATACGCAGTATTTT

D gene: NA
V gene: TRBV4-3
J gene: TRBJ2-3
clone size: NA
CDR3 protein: CASSQDWGETDTQYF
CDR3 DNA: TGCGCCAGCAGCCAAGATTGGGGGGAAACAGATACGCAGTATTTT

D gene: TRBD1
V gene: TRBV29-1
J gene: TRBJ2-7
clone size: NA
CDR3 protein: CSVEDRGAYEQYF
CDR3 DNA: TGCAGCGTTGAGGACAGGGGGGCCTACGAGCAGTACTTC

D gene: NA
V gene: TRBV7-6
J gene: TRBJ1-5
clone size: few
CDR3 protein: CASSFPGQPQHF
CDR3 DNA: TGTGCCAGCAGCTTCCCGGGTCAGCCCCAGCATTTT

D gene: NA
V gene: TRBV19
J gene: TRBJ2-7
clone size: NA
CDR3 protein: CASSIGELYEQYF
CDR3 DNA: TGTGCCAGTAGTATCGGGGAGCTCTACGAGCAGTACTTC

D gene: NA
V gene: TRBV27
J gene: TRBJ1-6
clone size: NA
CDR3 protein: CASSLQGYNSPLHF
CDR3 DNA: TGTGCCAGCAGTTTGCAGGGATATAATTCACCCCTCCACTTT

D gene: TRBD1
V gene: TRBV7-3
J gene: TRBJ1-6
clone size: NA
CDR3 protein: CASSLGQGHSPLHF
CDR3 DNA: TGTGCCAGCAGCCTGGGACAGGGCCATTCACCCCTCCACTTT

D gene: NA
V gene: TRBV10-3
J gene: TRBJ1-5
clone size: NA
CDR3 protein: CAISESSVPYQPQHF
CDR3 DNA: TGTGCCATCAGTGAGTCTAGCGTTCCATATCAGCCCCAGCATTTT

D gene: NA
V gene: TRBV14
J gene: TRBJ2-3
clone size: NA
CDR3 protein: CASSQDGYSRDTQYF
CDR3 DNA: TGTGCCAGCAGCCAAGACGGTTACTCCCGGGATACGCAGTATTTT

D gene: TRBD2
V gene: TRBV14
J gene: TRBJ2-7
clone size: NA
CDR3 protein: CASSQGRGIYEQYF
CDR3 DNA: TGTGCCAGCAGCCAAGGGCGGGGGATCTACGAGCAGTACTTC

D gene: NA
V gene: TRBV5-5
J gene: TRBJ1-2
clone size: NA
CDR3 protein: CASSLGQGIGSTF
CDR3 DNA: TGTGCCAGCAGCTTGGGGCAGGGAATAGGCTCCACCTTC

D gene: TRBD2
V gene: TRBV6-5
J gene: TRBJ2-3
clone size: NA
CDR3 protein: CASSYSRGGIDTQYF
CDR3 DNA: TGTGCCAGCAGTTACTCGCGGGGGGGAATAGATACGCAGTATTTT

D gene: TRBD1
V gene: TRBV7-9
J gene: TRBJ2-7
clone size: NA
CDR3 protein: CASSLTGGPNEQYF
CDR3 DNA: TGTGCCAGCAGCTTAACAGGGGGTCCCAACGAGCAGTACTTC

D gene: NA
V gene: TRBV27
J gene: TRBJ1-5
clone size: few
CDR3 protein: CASSRIEEGGNQPQHF
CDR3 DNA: TGTGCCAGCAGCCGAATAGAGGAGGGTGGCAATCAGCCCCAGCATTTT

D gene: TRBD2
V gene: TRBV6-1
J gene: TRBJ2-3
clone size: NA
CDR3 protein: CASSDGPAGGSTDTQYF
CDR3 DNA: TGTGCCAGCAGTGATGGCCCAGCGGGGGGTAGCACAGATACGCAGTATTTT

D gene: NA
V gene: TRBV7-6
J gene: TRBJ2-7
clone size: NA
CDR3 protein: CASSRGEGRYEQYF
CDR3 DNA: TGTGCCAGCAGCCGCGGTGAGGGTAGGTACGAGCAGTACTTC

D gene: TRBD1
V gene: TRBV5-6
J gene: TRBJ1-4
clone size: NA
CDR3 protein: CASSFIGQGPNEKLFF
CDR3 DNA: TGTGCCAGCAGCTTTATTGGACAGGGACCTAATGAAAAACTGTTTTTT

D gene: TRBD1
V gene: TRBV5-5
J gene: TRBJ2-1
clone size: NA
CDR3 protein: CASSSGTGRAAEQFF
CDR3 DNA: TGTGCCAGCAGCAGCGGGACAGGGAGGGCTGCCGAGCAGTTCTTC

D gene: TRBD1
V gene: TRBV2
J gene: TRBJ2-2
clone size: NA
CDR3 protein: CASRVDRGHTGELFF
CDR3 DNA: TGTGCCAGCAGGGTAGACAGGGGTCACACCGGGGAGCTGTTTTTT

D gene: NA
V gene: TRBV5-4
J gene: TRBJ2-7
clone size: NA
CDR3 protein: CATLSGDSYEQYF
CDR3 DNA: TGTGCCACATTATCGGGGGATTCCTACGAGCAGTACTTC

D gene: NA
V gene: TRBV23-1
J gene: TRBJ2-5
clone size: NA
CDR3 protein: CASSQWPAVFLETQYF
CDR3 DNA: TGCGCCAGCAGTCAATGGCCGGCGGTGTTTTTGGAGACCCAGTACTTC

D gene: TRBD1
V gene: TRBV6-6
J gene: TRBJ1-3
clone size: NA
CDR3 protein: CASSTLGQGRNTIYF
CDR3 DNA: TGTGCCAGCAGTACCCTGGGACAGGGAAGGAACACCATATATTTT

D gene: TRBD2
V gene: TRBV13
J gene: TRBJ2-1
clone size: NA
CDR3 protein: CASSFGRGSEQFF
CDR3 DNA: TGTGCCAGCAGTTTTGGGCGGGGGAGTGAGCAGTTCTTC

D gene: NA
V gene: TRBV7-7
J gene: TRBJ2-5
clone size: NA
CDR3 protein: CASSLEPRAGETQYF
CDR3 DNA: TGTGCTAGCAGCTTAGAACCCAGGGCGGGGGAGACCCAGTACTTC

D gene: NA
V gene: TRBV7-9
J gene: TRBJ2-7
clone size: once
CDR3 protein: CASRPTGLFYEQYF
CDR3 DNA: TGTGCCAGCAGGCCTACAGGGTTATTTTACGAGCAGTACTTC

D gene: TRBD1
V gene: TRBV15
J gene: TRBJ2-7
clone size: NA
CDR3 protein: CATSKDRSSYEQYF
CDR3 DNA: TGTGCCACCAGCAAGGACAGGAGCTCCTACGAGCAGTACTTC

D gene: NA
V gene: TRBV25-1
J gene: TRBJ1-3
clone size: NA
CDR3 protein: CASSLSGGLDTIYF
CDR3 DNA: TGTGCCAGCAGCCTTAGCGGGGGGCTGGACACCATATATTTT

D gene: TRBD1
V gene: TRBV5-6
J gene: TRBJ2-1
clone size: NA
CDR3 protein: CASSADGTGVYNEQFF
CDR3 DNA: TGTGCCAGCAGCGCCGACGGGACAGGGGTCTACAATGAGCAGTTCTTC

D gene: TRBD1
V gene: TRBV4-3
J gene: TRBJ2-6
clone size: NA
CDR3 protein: CASSYRGHSYSGANVLTF
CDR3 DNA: TGCGCCAGCAGTTACAGGGGGCACTCTTATTCTGGGGCCAACGTCCTGACTTTC

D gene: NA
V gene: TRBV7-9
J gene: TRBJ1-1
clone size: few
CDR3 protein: CASSLVLGDTEAFF
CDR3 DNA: TGTGCCAGCAGCTTAGTACTCGGGGACACTGAAGCTTTCTTT